This T cell receptor beta chain was recovered during a study of T cell repertoires in cytomegalovirus infection (dated by TCRdb to about 2019). Turning to the overall study: Because public TCR beta signatures pointed to carriage of CMV infection together with the matching HLA type, the HLA type of each donor mattered for the analysis. What the work shows at the level of the full study, not this receptor alone: The ex vivo response was dominated by HLA-C-restricted CMV-specific TCR beta clonotypes, which also provided the single most frequent clonotype in two of eight donors. In both this cohort and an independent roughly 360-donor cohort, the cumulative frequency of public TCR beta family members distinguished carriers of CMV infection plus the relevant HLA type.

This clonotype was observed many times. What this receptor recognizes is not known. The input lacks base qualities; no much larger clone sits a single base away. The instrument given in TCRdb is Illumina HiSeq 1500. Using fastp trimming at Q25 and MiXCR clonotype assembly, TCRdb reanalyzed the public sequencing data and kept in-frame beta chains. For every CDR3 protein sequence, its rows merge into one entry that carries the most common genes and DNA. The sample table holds roughly 150,000 distinct CDR3 sequences, of which roughly a quarter were seen once. Of the sample, 9.5% to 12% is held by the ten largest clones. V sheds 1 base and J sheds 4 bases, leaving 17 bases between their ends. Spanning cysteine to phenylalanine, the CDR3 consists of 16 amino acids. Of all the DNA, just the CDR3 is kept, 48 bases in frame from base 1. The germline V gene specifies SGHVS as CDR1 and FQNEAQ as CDR2.

Sequencing was carried out using PBMCs. The sequence links TRBV7-8 to TRBJ2-7, with the D gene uncertain. The sequence came from a human donor in good health (CMV status not recorded). Some clones in this sample may be carry-over from other donors' samples. The CDR3 protein sequence reads: CASSLGSGRGVYEQYF. Read as DNA, the sequence is TGTGCCAGCAGCTTAGGAAGTGGTCGCGGAGTGTACGAGCAGTACTTC.